The clone carrying this T cell receptor beta chain has a handful of counts. This may arise from a read error, as a much more abundant clone is one base away. Axillary draining lymph nodes of breast cancer patients supplied the node samples. This sample was taken from a study of breast tumors, draining lymph nodes, adjacent tissues. This CDR3 has 15 residues. Per the germline V gene, CDR1 is MGHRA and CDR2 is YSYEKL. TCRdb re-analysed the multiplex PCR reads in MiXCR, keeping a single row per CDR3 protein. The table includes fewer than 90,000 distinct CDR3 sequences, about 27% detected once. This TCR was recovered from a female donor with breast cancer. Some clones in this sample may be carry-over from other donors' samples. Sequencing was carried out using axillary lymph node tissue. The genes are TRBV4-1 and TRBJ2-5; D could derive from TRBD1 or TRBD2 (5 bases each). CDR3 sequence: CASRQEGRDGETQYF. Written as DNA, the CDR3 is TGCGCCAGCAGGCAAGAAGGCCGGGACGGTGAGACCCAGTACTTC.